The rows below give T cell receptor beta chains drawn from one sample of a study of graft-versus-host responses after intestinal transplantation. Their recognized antigens are unknown. Sequencing was performed with immunoSEQ multiplex PCR; in TCRdb, only in-frame clones are kept and a portion is missing. The sample records some 90,000 clones, around 93% being singletons. The sample here was unstimulated CD8+ T cells sorted from spleen or lymph node cells, taken before intestinal transplant. The receptors originated from a human donor who received an intestinal transplant. Each CDR3 is given with its conserved first and last residue.

V gene	J gene	CDR3 protein
TRBV19	TRBJ2-7	CASSAVAGPYEQYF
TRBV7-2	TRBJ2-7	CASSLLAPSSYEQYF
TRBV30	TRBJ1-5	CAWCQQGGQPQHF
TRBV19	TRBJ1-1	CASSAWTGEDRNTEAFF
TRBV9	TRBJ2-7	CASSVGGGGNEQYF
TRBV9	TRBJ1-1	CASSAGDRGRFENTEAFF
TRBV28	TRBJ1-6	CASSYGQGVYSPLHF
TRBV30	TRBJ2-2	CAWSSRGRDTGELFF
TRBV18	TRBJ2-3	CASSPRWPPGTDTQYF
TRBV7-6	.	CASSLAGASGIPTYEQYF
TRBV27	TRBJ1-2	CASSFSLDYGYTF
TRBV29-1	TRBJ2-5	CSVASRRGARLSIQYF
TRBV7-9	TRBJ2-7	CASSLVQEGSYEQYF
TRBV5-1	.	CASSPKGSYEQYF
TRBV27	TRBJ2-7	CASSPTLTGNYEQYF
TRBV4-3	TRBJ2-7	CASSQDTGGLSYEQYF
TRBV7-9	TRBJ1-1	CASSATTGLVTEAFF
TRBV11-2	TRBJ1-2	CASSLEGSGGLHYGYTF
TRBV7-7	TRBJ1-1	CASSSDWNTEAFF
TRBV5-6	TRBJ1-4	CASSLDVGYGTYEKLFF
TRBV5-1	TRBJ2-7	CASSPGDRESYEQYF
TRBV28	TRBJ2-2	CASSLLPGQGTAGELFF
TRBV7-9	TRBJ2-1	CASSLIHSGDYNEQFF